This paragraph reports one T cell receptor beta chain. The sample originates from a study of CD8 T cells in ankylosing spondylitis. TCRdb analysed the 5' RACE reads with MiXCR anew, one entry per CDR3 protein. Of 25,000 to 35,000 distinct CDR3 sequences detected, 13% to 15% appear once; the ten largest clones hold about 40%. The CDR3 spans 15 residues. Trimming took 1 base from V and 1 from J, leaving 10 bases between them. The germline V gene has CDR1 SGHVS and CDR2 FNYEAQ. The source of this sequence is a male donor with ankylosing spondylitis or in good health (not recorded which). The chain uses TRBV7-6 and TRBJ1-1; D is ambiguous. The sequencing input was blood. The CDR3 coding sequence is TGTGCCAGCAGCTTAGTAGTGGGTCGGAACACTGAAGCTTTCTTT. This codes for CASSLVVGRNTEAFF.